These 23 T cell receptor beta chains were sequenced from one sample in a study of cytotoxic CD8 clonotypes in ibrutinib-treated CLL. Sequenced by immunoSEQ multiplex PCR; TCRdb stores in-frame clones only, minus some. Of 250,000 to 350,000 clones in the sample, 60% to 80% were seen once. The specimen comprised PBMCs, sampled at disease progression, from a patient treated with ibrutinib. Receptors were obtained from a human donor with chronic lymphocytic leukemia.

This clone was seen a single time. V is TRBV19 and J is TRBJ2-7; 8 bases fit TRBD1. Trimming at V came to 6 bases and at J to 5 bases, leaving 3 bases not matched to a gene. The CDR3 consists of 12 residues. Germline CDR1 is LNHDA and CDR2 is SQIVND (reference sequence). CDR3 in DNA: TGTGCCAGTAGCCAACAGGGGGACGAGCAGTACTTC. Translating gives CASSQQGDEQYF.

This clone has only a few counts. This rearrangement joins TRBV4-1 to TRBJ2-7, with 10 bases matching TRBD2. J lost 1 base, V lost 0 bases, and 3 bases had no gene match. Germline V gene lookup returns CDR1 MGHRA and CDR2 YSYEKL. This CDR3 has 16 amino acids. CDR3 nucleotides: TGCGCCAGCAGCCAAGAGATAGCGGGAGGATCCTACGAGCAGTACTTC. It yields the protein CASSQEIAGGSYEQYF.

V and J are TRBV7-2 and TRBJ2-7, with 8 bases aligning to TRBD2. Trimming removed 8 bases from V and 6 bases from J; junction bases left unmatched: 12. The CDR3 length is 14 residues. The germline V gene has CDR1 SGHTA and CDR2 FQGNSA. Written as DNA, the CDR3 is TGTGCCAGCCGATACACTAGCGGTCCTTTCGAGCAGTACTTC. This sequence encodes CASRYTSGPFEQYF.

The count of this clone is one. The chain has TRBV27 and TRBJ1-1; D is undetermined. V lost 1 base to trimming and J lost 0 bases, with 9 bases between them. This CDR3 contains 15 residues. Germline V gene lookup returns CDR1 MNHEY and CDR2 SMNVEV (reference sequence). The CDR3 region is CASSLYGYMNTEAFF. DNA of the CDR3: TGTGCCAGCAGTTTATACGGTTACATGAACACTGAAGCTTTCTTT.

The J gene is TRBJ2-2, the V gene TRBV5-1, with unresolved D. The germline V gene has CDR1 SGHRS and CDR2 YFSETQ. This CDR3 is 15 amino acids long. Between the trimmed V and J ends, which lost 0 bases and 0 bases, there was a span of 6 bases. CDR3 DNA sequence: TGCGCCAGCAGCTTGGTGGTCCCGAACACCGGGGAGCTGTTTTTT. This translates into CASSLVVPNTGELFF. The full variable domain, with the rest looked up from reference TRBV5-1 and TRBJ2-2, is KAGVTQTPRYLIKTRGQQVTLSCSPISGHRSVSWYQQTPGQGLQFLFEYFSETQRNKGNFPGRFSGRQFSNSRSEMNVSTLELGDSALYLCASSLVVPNTGELFFGEGSRLTVL.

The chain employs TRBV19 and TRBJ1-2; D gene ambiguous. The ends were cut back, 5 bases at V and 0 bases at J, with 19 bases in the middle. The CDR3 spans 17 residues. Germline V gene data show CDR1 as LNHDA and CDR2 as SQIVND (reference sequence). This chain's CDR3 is CASSGWREESTNYGYTF. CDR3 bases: TGTGCCAGTAGTGGTTGGAGGGAAGAATCTACTAACTATGGCTACACCTTC.

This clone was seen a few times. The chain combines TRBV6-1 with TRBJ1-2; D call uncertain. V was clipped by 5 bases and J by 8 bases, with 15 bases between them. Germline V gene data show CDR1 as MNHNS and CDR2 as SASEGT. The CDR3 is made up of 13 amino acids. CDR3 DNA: TGTGCCAGCAGTCTAATAATACAAAGGGGCTACACCTTC. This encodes CASSLIIQRGYTF.

The DNA of the CDR3 is TGTGCCAGTCAAACGGACAGGCTCCACGAGCAGTACTTC. The encoded protein is CASQTDRLHEQYF. This chain uses TRBV6-5 with TRBJ2-7, with 7 bases matching TRBD1. The CDR3 covers 13 residues. V shed 9 bases, J shed 5 bases, and the junction held 10 bases outside the gene matches. CDR1 is MNHEY and CDR2 is SVGAGI in the germline V gene.

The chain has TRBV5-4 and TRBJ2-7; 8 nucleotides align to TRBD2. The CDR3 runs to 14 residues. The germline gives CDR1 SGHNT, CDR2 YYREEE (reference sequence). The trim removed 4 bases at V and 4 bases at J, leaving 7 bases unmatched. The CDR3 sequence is CASSSSGTSYEQYF. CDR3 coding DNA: TGTGCCAGCAGCAGTTCCGGGACTAGTTACGAGCAGTACTTC. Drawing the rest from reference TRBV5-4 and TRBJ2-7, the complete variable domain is ETGVTQSPTHLIKTRGQQVTLRCSSQSGHNTVSWYQQALGQGPQFIFQYYREEENGRGNFPPRFSGLQFPNYSSELNVNALELDDSALYLCASSSSGTSYEQYFGPGTRLTVT.

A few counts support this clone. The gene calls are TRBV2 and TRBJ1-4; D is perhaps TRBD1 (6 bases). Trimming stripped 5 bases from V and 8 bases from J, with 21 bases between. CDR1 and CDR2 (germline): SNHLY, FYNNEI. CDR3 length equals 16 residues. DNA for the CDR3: TGTGCCAGCAGTAAACTCAGACAGGTCTCTGGCGAAAAACTGTTTTTT. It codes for CASSKLRQVSGEKLFF.

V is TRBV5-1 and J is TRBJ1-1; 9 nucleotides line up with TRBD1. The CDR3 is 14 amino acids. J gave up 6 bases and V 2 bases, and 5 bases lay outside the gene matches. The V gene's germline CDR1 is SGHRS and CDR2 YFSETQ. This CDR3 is CASSFRDRVSEAFF. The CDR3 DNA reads TGCGCCAGCAGCTTCCGGGACAGGGTCTCTGAAGCTTTCTTT.

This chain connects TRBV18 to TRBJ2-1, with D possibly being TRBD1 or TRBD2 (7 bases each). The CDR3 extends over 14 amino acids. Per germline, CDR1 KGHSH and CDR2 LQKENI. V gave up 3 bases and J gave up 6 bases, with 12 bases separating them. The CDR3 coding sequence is TGTGCCAGCTCACCCCAGGGGGGGGGCAATGAGCAGTTCTTC. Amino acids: CASSPQGGGNEQFF.

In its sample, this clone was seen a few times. CDR3: CASSLVSGTGVYEQYF. In DNA, the CDR3 is TGTGCCAGCAGCTTAGTTTCCGGGACAGGGGTCTACGAGCAGTACTTC. The rearrangement joins TRBV7-6 to TRBJ2-7, with 10 bases fitting TRBD1. The CDR3 runs 16 residues. The germline gives CDR1 SGHVS, CDR2 FNYEAQ. The trim removed 1 base at V and 3 bases at J, leaving 6 bases unmatched.

CDR3 sequence reads: CASSRGQGSDTQYF. Here the CDR3 DNA reads TGCGCCAGCAGCCGGGGACAGGGTTCCGATACGCAGTATTTT. The chain links TRBV5-1 to TRBJ2-3; 9 bases map to TRBD1. CDR1 is SGHRS, CDR2 YFSETQ, per germline. The length of the CDR3 is 14 residues. V was clipped by 4 bases and J by 6 bases; unmatched bases: 6. Using reference TRBV5-1 and TRBJ2-3 for the parts outside the CDR3, the full variable domain is KAGVTQTPRYLIKTRGQQVTLSCSPISGHRSVSWYQQTPGQGLQFLFEYFSETQRNKGNFPGRFSGRQFSNSRSEMNVSTLELGDSALYLCASSRGQGSDTQYFGPGTRLTVL.

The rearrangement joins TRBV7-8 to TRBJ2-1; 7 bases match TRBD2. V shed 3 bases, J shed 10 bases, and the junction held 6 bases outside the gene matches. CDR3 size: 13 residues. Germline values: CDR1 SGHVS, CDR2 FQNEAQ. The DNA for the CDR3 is TGTGCCAGCAGCTTCACCCCCGGGGGGGAGCAGTTCTTC. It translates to CASSFTPGGEQFF.

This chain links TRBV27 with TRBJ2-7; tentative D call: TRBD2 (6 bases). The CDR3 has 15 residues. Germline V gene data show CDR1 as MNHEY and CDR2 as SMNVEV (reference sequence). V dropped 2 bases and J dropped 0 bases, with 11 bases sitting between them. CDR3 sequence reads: CASSLTGLSSYEQYF. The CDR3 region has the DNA TGTGCCAGCAGTTTAACGGGACTCAGCTCCTACGAGCAGTACTTC.

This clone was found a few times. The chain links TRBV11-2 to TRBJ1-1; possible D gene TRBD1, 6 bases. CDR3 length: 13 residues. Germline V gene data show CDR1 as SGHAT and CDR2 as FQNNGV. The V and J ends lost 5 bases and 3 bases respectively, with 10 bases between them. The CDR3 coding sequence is TGTGCCAGCAGCCCAGACAGGTACACTGAAGCTTTCTTT. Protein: CASSPDRYTEAFF.

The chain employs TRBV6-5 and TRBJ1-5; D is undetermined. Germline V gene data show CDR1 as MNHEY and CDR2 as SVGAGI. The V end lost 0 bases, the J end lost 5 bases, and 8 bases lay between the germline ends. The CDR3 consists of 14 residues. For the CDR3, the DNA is TGTGCCAGCAGTTACTCCAGATGGTATCAGCCCCAGCATTTT. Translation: CASSYSRWYQPQHF.

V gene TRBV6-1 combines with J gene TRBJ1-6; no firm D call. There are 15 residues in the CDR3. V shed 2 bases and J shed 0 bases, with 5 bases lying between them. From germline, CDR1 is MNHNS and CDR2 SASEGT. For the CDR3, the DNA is TGTGCCAGCAGTGAACTGAGCTCCTATAATTCACCCCTCCACTTT. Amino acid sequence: CASSELSSYNSPLHF.

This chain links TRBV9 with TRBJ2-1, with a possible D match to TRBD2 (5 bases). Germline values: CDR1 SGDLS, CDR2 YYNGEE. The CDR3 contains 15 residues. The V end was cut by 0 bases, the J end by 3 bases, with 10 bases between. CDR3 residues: CASSVGGLYYNEQFF. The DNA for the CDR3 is TGTGCCAGCAGCGTAGGAGGGCTGTACTACAATGAGCAGTTCTTC.

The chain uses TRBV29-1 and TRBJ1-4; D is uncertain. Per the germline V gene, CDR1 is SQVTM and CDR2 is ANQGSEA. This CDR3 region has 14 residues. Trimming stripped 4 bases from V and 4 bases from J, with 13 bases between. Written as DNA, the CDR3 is TGCAGCGTTGTTTCCCGGGAAAGTAATGAAAAACTGTTTTTT. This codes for CSVVSRESNEKLFF.

The CDR3: CASSYSTGARGGYTF. CDR3 coding DNA: TGTGCCAGCAGTTACTCGACGGGGGCGCGGGGTGGCTACACCTTC. The chain is built from TRBV6-5 and TRBJ1-2, with D maybe TRBD1 (6 bases). The CDR3 runs to 15 residues. Germline CDR1 is MNHEY and CDR2 is SVGAGI. Trimming cost V 0 bases and J 7 bases, with 15 bases left between them.

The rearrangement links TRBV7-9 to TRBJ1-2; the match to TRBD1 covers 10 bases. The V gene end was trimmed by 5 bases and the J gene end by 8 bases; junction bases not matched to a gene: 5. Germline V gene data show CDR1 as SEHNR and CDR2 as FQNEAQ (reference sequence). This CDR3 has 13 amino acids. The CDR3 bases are TGTGCCAGCAGCAGACAGGGGGCACAGGGCTACACCTTC. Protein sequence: CASSRQGAQGYTF.